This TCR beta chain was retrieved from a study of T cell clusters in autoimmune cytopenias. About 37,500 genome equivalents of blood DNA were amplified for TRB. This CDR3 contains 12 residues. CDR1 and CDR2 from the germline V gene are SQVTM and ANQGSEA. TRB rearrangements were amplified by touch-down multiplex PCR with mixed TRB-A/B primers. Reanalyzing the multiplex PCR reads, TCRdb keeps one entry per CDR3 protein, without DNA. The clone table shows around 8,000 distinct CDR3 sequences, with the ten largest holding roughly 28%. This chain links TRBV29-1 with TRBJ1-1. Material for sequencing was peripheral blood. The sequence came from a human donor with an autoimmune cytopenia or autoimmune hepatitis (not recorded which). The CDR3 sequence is CSATKLNTEAFF.